The 18 T cell receptor beta chains given below trace back to one sample, sequenced in a study of blood T cell repertoires in COVID-19. Assay: immunoSEQ multiplex PCR; the TCRdb copy retains only in-frame clones and omits some. This repertoire shows over 100,000 clones, approximately 85% found once; its top ten account for about 1.3%. The material sequenced was peripheral blood. All receptors derive from a man aged 35-49 years with acute or convalescent COVID-19.

This clone came up a few times. This chain uses TRBV4-2 with TRBJ2-2, with a tentative D call TRBD2 (7 bases). This CDR3 region has 16 residues. Trimming shortened V by 0 bases and J by 6 bases, and 14 bases separated the two germline ends. Germline assignment: CDR1 LGHNA and CDR2 YNFKEQ. The CDR3 is CASSQERGGVPGELFF. The CDR3 coding sequence is TGTGCCAGCAGCCAAGAAAGAGGGGGGGTACCCGGGGAGCTGTTTTTT.

This chain uses TRBV3-1 (or the pseudogene TRBV3-2) with TRBJ2-2; the match to TRBD1 covers 7 bases. Germline lookup yields CDR1 LGHDT and CDR2 YNNKEL (reference sequence). The CDR3 is made up of 17 amino acids. The V gene end was trimmed by 4 bases and the J gene end by 3 bases; junction bases not matched to a gene: 11. The CDR3 protein is CASSPQRGLSYTGELFF. CDR3 nucleotides: TGTGCCAGCAGCCCCCAGAGGGGGCTGTCGTACACCGGGGAGCTGTTTTTT.

The chain joins TRBV7-9 to TRBJ1-6, with no clear D. Germline CDR1 and CDR2: SEHNR and FQNEAQ (reference sequence). With 1 base removed from V and 7 bases from J, the gap between germline ends came to 5 bases. The CDR3 runs to 13 residues. CDR3 DNA: TGTGCCAGCAGCTTAGGAGGGAATTCACCCCTCCACTTT. As protein: CASSLGGNSPLHF.

V gene TRBV6-5 combines with J gene TRBJ2-7; D is unclear. V shed 0 bases and J shed 3 bases, with 6 bases lying between them. The CDR3 spans 13 residues. Germline-derived CDR1 and CDR2 are MNHEY and SVGAGI. The CDR3 DNA sequence: TGTGCCAGCAGTTACTCCCTAAACTACGAGCAGTACTTC. It is translated as CASSYSLNYEQYF.

The CDR3 DNA reads TGTGCCAGCAGCTTACCAGGGGCGGACACTGAAGCTTTCTTT. It translates to CASSLPGADTEAFF. The chain joins TRBV11-1 to TRBJ1-1, with D possibly TRBD1 on 6 matching bases. V was cut by 2 bases and J by 3 bases, with 10 bases left in between. Germline V lookup: CDR1 SGHAT, CDR2 FQDESV (reference sequence). The CDR3 sequence is 14 residues long.

The chain carries TRBV5-1 and TRBJ2-3, with 9 positions matching TRBD2. CDR1 is SGHRS and CDR2 is YFSETQ in the germline V gene. CDR3 length equals 17 residues. The V gene end was trimmed by 0 bases and the J gene end by 5 bases; junction bases not matched to a gene: 10. The CDR3 reads CASSLGIAGVSKDTQYF. The CDR3 DNA reads TGCGCCAGCAGCTTGGGGATAGCGGGAGTCAGTAAAGATACGCAGTATTTT. The complete variable domain, with remaining parts taken from reference TRBV5-1 and TRBJ2-3, reads KAGVTQTPRYLIKTRGQQVTLSCSPISGHRSVSWYQQTPGQGLQFLFEYFSETQRNKGNFPGRFSGRQFSNSRSEMNVSTLELGDSALYLCASSLGIAGVSKDTQYFGPGTRLTVL.

The gene calls are TRBV5-1 and TRBJ1-3, with D perhaps TRBD1 (5 bases). CDR1 SGHRS and CDR2 YFSETQ come from the germline V gene. Trimming left V 3 bases short and J 4 bases short, with 14 bases between. The length of the CDR3 is 15 residues. The CDR3 region is CASSSGLGPGNTIYF. DNA of the CDR3: TGCGCCAGCAGCTCGGGACTCGGACCCGGAAACACCATATATTTT.

The gene calls are TRBV12-5 and TRBJ2-3; D is unclear. V was clipped by 6 bases and J by 6 bases, with 13 bases between them. Germline assignment: CDR1 LGHNT and CDR2 FRNRAP. The CDR3 extends over 13 amino acids. The CDR3 nucleotides are TGTGCTAGTGGCCCTCCAACCCGGGATACGCAGTATTTT. It codes for CASGPPTRDTQYF.

The chain has TRBV4-2 and TRBJ2-5; tentative D call: TRBD2 (5 bases). Between the trimmed V and J ends, which lost 8 bases and 1 base, there was a span of 11 bases. Germline V gene data show CDR1 as LGHNA and CDR2 as YNFKEQ. This CDR3 contains 13 residues. DNA of the CDR3: TGTGCCAGCCGACCGGGAAGCCAAGAGACCCAGTACTTC. The encoded protein is CASRPGSQETQYF.

This CDR3 is CAWTPRGQIYGYTF. The CDR3 DNA follows: TGTGCCTGGACCCCGAGGGGGCAAATCTATGGCTACACCTTC. This chain uses TRBV30 with TRBJ1-2, with 7 nucleotides matching TRBD1. Trimming took 4 bases from V and 4 from J; bases not matched to a gene: 9. CDR3 size: 14 residues. Germline V gives CDR1 GTSNPN, CDR2 SVGIG (reference sequence).

This sequence joins TRBV13 and TRBJ1-3; unclear D gene. The germline V and J ends were trimmed by 4 bases and 0 bases, with 13 bases remaining between them. The CDR3 sequence is 16 residues long. The germline V gene encodes CDR1 PRHDT and CDR2 FYEKMQ (reference sequence). The CDR3 loop is CASSSTGFSSGNTIYF. CDR3 nucleotides: TGTGCCAGCAGCTCGACCGGGTTCAGCTCTGGAAACACCATATATTTT. Looking up the rest from reference TRBV13 and TRBJ1-3 gives the full variable domain: AAGVIQSPRHLIKEKRETATLKCYPIPRHDTVYWYQQGPGQDPQFLISFYEKMQSDKGSIPDRFSAQQFSDYHSELNMSSLELGDSALYFCASSSTGFSSGNTIYFGEGSWLTVV.

This sequence joins TRBV18 and TRBJ1-6, with 7 bases identical to TRBD1. Per the germline V gene, CDR1 is KGHSH and CDR2 is LQKENI. The V gene end was trimmed by 3 bases and the J gene end by 4 bases; junction bases not matched to a gene: 3. The CDR3 length is 15 residues. The CDR3 DNA reads TGTGCCAGCTCACCCCAGGGGGGATATAATTCACCCCTCCACTTT. Encoded protein: CASSPQGGYNSPLHF.

Notes on this clone: One end of the junction fails to match germline, which may point to a read error. This chain uses TRBV5-1 with TRBJ2-5; 9 bases align to TRBD2. Germline loops: CDR1 SGHRS, CDR2 YFSETQ. There are 14 residues in the CDR3. The CDR3 sequence: CASSTSGWGEIQYF. The DNA for the CDR3 is TGCGCCAGCTCGACTAGCGGCTGGGGAGAGATCCAGTACTTC.

The chain links TRBV10-1 to TRBJ2-2; the D gene is possibly TRBD2 (6 bases). CDR3 size: 15 residues. Looked up from germline, CDR1 is WNHNN and CDR2 is SYGVQD (reference sequence). Deletions cut 0 bases from V and 6 bases from J, with 11 bases between. The CDR3 sequence is CASSESVGSPGELFF. DNA of the CDR3: TGCGCCAGCAGTGAGTCGGTCGGGAGTCCCGGGGAGCTGTTTTTT.

The chain uses TRBV11-1 and TRBJ2-5; the match to TRBD2 covers 14 bases. The germline V gene has CDR1 SGHAT and CDR2 FQDESV (reference sequence). Trimming removed 1 base from V and 4 bases from J; junction bases left unmatched: 2. The CDR3 runs 16 residues. CDR3 protein: CASSLGGLAGGETQYF. The CDR3 DNA reads as TGTGCCAGCAGCTTAGGCGGACTAGCGGGGGGAGAGACCCAGTACTTC.

As to this clone: This may stem from a read error, because a much larger clone lies one nucleotide away. The V gene is TRBV5-1, the J gene TRBJ1-1; D remains ambiguous. The CDR3 is 13 residues long. The V and J ends lost 0 bases and 0 bases respectively, with 3 bases between them. Germline V gene lookup returns CDR1 SGHRS and CDR2 YFSETQ. The CDR3 bases are TGCGCCAGCAGCTTGGGAGTGAACACTGAAGCTTTCTTT. It codes for CASSLGVNTEAFF.

The gene calls are TRBV9 and TRBJ2-5; D possibly corresponds to TRBD1 (5 bases). The germline V gene has CDR1 SGDLS and CDR2 YYNGEE. Trimming took 1 base from V and 3 from J, leaving 16 bases between them. The CDR3 contains 16 residues. This CDR3 is CASSVFDGRAKETQYF. The CDR3, as DNA: TGTGCCAGCAGCGTATTCGACGGCAGGGCGAAAGAGACCCAGTACTTC.

The rearrangement joins TRBV5-5 to TRBJ2-2; TRBD2 is a possible D gene (5 bases). Looked up from germline, CDR1 is SGHKS and CDR2 is YYEKEE (reference sequence). V was shortened by 3 bases and J by 3 bases, with 12 bases between the two germline ends. CDR3 size: 15 residues. The CDR3 DNA follows: TGTGCCAGCAGCTGGAGTCAACTAGACACCGGGGAGCTGTTTTTT. Translating it yields CASSWSQLDTGELFF.